The clone carrying this TCR beta chain was found many times. Its antigen is still unknown. Germline CDR1 MGHRA, CDR2 YSYEKL. The length of the CDR3 is 15 residues. Trimming took 3 bases from V and 8 from J, leaving 17 bases between them. This entry comes from a study of T-cell memory formation after mild COVID-19. Study details: TCR clusters were mostly confined to one donor each.

General study points: Clones that contracted clustered mainly in CM and EM if CD4+ and in EMRA if CD8+. Confirmation of SARS-CoV-2 specificity was lacking for second-wave clones peaking day 37. Cross-reactive memory appears to have joined, as suggested by some responding clones showing up in pre-infection memory.

Via MiXCR, TCRdb re-called the 5' RACE reads, giving one row per CDR3 protein. This table has hundreds of thousands of distinct CDR3 sequences, approximately 16% appearing once. This sequence joins TRBV4-1 and TRBJ2-1; D is tentatively TRBD1 or TRBD2 (6 bases each). This TCR was sampled from a man between 18 and 35 years old who had mild COVID-19 (a few samples of this study predate the infection). Cell type and time point are not known. Input material: PBMCs or a T cell subset sorted from them (not recorded which). Here the CDR3 reads CASSQQGGRGDEQFF. CDR3 nucleotides: TGCGCCAGCAGCCAGCAAGGGGGGCGGGGCGATGAGCAGTTCTTC.